This T cell receptor beta chain was recovered during a study of blood T cell repertoires in COVID-19. CDR1 is SGHVS, CDR2 FQNEAQ, per germline. V gave up 1 base and J gave up 6 bases, with 12 bases separating them. The CDR3 length is 14 residues. This clone has a single count. Measured with immunoSEQ multiplex PCR; TCRdb has only the in-frame clones, and not every one. In the table there are under 200,000 clones, roughly 84% of which are singletons. The sample comprised PBMCs or T cells enriched from blood (not recorded which). The clonotype was recovered from a woman younger than 45 who had been exposed to COVID-19. The chain combines TRBV7-8 with TRBJ1-1; no reliable D call. The CDR3 nucleotides are TGTGCCAGCAGCTTAGTTCCGGGGTTCCCTGAAGCTTTCTTT. Its translation is CASSLVPGFPEAFF.